The entry below gives a single T cell receptor (beta chain) sequence along with its context. This record belongs to a study of blood T cell repertoires in COVID-19. Sequencing used immunoSEQ multiplex PCR; TCRdb keeps in-frame clones, though not all of them. The sample carries hundreds of thousands of clones, roughly 89% recorded once. Germline loops: CDR1 MRHNA, CDR2 SNTAGT. The ends lost 5 bases at V and 4 bases at J; junction bases unmatched: 8. The CDR3 runs 15 residues. This receptor was taken from a woman between 50 and 59 years old with COVID-19, enrolled during active disease. The rearrangement uses TRBV6-4 and TRBJ2-3, with 8 bases fitting TRBD1. The sample comprised peripheral blood. The CDR3 region has the DNA TGTGCCAGCAGTCGACAGGGGACAGGCTCAGATACGCAGTATTTT. Translation gives CASSRQGTGSDTQYF.